The 14 T cell receptor beta chains below were found in one sample sequenced in a study of shared clonotypes between healthy human individuals. TCRdb's table, derived via immunoSEQ multiplex PCR, lists solely in-frame clones and lacks some. The sample lists fewer than 150,000 clones, approximately 70% occurring once. Sequenced: memory CD8+ T cells sorted from blood. Documented subset: CD45RO+ cells pooled with CCR7-negative TemRA cells. The receptors were gathered from a woman in her thirties in good health.

In its sample, this clone is medium-sized. V gene TRBV4-1 combines with J gene TRBJ2-4; tentatively, D is TRBD2 (6 bases). This CDR3 spans 15 amino acids. V lost 4 bases to trimming and J lost 6 bases, with 16 bases between them. Per the germline V gene, CDR1 is MGHRA and CDR2 is YSYEKL. CDR3 residues: CASSRDPGSTNIQYF. The CDR3 DNA follows: TGCGCCAGCAGCCGAGACCCCGGGAGTACAAACATTCAGTACTTC.

The chain has TRBV11-2 and TRBJ2-2; perhaps TRBD1 as D (6 bases). The CDR3 has 15 amino acids. The V gene's germline CDR1 is SGHAT and CDR2 FQNNGV. V was shortened by 3 bases and J by 1 base, with 9 bases between the two germline ends. The CDR3 loop is CASSFGRGNTGELFF. Written as DNA, the CDR3 is TGTGCCAGCAGCTTTGGCAGGGGGAACACCGGGGAGCTGTTTTTT.

The rearrangement uses TRBV7-9 and TRBJ2-5; D may be TRBD2 (6 bases). V lost 0 bases, J lost 3 bases, and 8 bases lay in between. CDR3 size: 14 residues. Germline V CDR1 and CDR2: SEHNR, FQNEAQ (reference sequence). The CDR3 coding sequence is TGTGCCAGCAGCTTAGCAGGAGGGGAAGAGACCCAGTACTTC. This translates into CASSLAGGEETQYF.

The chain uses TRBV5-1 and TRBJ2-7, with D possibly TRBD2 on 6 matching bases. This CDR3 region has 13 residues. Germline-derived CDR1 and CDR2 are SGHRS and YFSETQ. V gave up 5 bases and J gave up 3 bases, with 12 bases separating them. The CDR3 nucleotides are TGCGCCAGCAGGGAGGGACTGGGCTACGAGCAGTACTTC. This translates into CASREGLGYEQYF.

This clone was counted between two and nine times. The rearrangement uses TRBV6-4 and TRBJ1-2; tentatively, D is TRBD1 (5 bases). V dropped 10 bases and J dropped 2 bases, with 14 bases sitting between them. This CDR3 comprises 13 residues. CDR1 is MRHNA, CDR2 SNTAGT, per germline. CDR3 region: CATRTEGNYGYTF. CDR3 DNA: TGTGCCACAAGGACCGAGGGGAACTATGGCTACACCTTC.

The chain uses TRBV4-2 and TRBJ2-5, with 9 bases that match TRBD2. CDR1 LGHNA and CDR2 YNFKEQ come from the germline V gene. This CDR3 is built from 16 residues. The ends lost 1 base at V and 5 bases at J; junction bases unmatched: 8. The CDR3 region is CASSQGGAGGPETQYF. The DNA for the CDR3 is TGTGCCAGCAGCCAAGGTGGCGCGGGAGGGCCGGAGACCCAGTACTTC.

This clone was seen a few times. The chain couples TRBV6-5 to TRBJ1-1, with D hard to call. The germline V gene encodes CDR1 MNHEY and CDR2 SVGAGI. The CDR3 sequence is 13 residues long. V dropped 2 bases and J dropped 4 bases, with 8 bases sitting between them. The CDR3 sequence is CASSYPPGTEAFF. DNA of the CDR3: TGTGCCAGCAGTTACCCCCCAGGCACTGAAGCTTTCTTT.

The V and J genes are TRBV29-1 and TRBJ2-3; 12 positions agree with TRBD2. The V gene's germline CDR1 is SQVTM and CDR2 ANQGSEA. This CDR3 has 17 amino acids. With 8 bases clipped from V and 2 bases from J, the junction kept 14 bases outside the gene matches. CDR3 coding DNA: TGCAGCCAAGAAAGACTAGCGGGAGCTCGGGTCACAGATACGCAGTATTTT. It translates to CSQERLAGARVTDTQYF.

The chain uses TRBV25-1 and TRBJ2-7; 8 bases line up with TRBD1. CDR3 length: 13 residues. CDR1 and CDR2 (germline): MGHDK, SYGVNS. The ends lost 6 bases at V and 5 bases at J; junction bases unmatched: 6. The CDR3 sequence is CASSLGQANEQYF. CDR3 coding DNA: TGTGCCAGCAGCTTGGGACAGGCGAACGAGCAGTACTTC.

The chain has TRBV7-2 and TRBJ2-1, with D possibly TRBD2 on 6 matching bases. The CDR3 has 17 residues. V lost 1 base and J 6 bases, leaving 19 bases between the germline ends. Per germline, CDR1 SGHTA and CDR2 FQGNSA. CDR3 protein: CASSLVPDNGGSNEQFF. CDR3 bases: TGTGCCAGCAGCTTAGTGCCGGACAACGGGGGAAGCAATGAGCAGTTCTTC. Based on the CDR3 plus reference TRBV7-2 and TRBJ2-1, the full variable domain is GAGVSQSPSNKVTEKGKDVELRCDPISGHTALYWYRQSLGQGLEFLIYFQGNSAPDKSGLPSDRFSAERTGGSVSTLTIQRTQQEDSAVYLCASSLVPDNGGSNEQFFGPGTRLTVL.

The gene calls are TRBV18 and TRBJ1-2; D gene uncertain. CDR1 and CDR2 (germline): KGHSH, LQKENI. The V end was cut by 4 bases, the J end by 6 bases, with 9 bases between. This CDR3 is built from 12 residues. The CDR3 is CASSHGRNGYTF. CDR3 nucleotide sequence: TGTGCCAGCTCACACGGGAGAAATGGCTACACCTTC.

V gene TRBV13 combines with J gene TRBJ2-7; maybe TRBD2 (5 bases). V gave up 4 bases and J gave up 0 bases, with 13 bases separating them. Germline V gene data show CDR1 as PRHDT and CDR2 as FYEKMQ (reference sequence). The CDR3 totals 15 residues. CDR3 in amino acids: CASSSRADSSYEQYF. In DNA form, the CDR3 reads TGTGCCAGCAGCTCGCGAGCGGATAGCTCCTACGAGCAGTACTTC.

The chain uses TRBV19 and TRBJ2-7; 10 bases are a match to TRBD1. The CDR3 runs to 14 residues. The J segment lost 5 bases and the V segment lost 4 bases, leaving 5 bases of the junction unmatched. Germline lookup yields CDR1 LNHDA and CDR2 SQIVND (reference sequence). CDR3 coding DNA: TGTGCCAGTAGTACTCGGACAGGGGGTGACGAGCAGTACTTC. It is translated as CASSTRTGGDEQYF. The whole variable domain, remainder taken from reference TRBV19 and TRBJ2-7, is DGGITQSPKYLFRKEGQNVTLSCEQNLNHDAMYWYRQDPGQGLRLIYYSQIVNDFQKGDIAEGYSVSREKKESFPLTVTSAQKNPTAFYLCASSTRTGGDEQYFGPGTRLTVT.

This clone was counted only a few times. This rearrangement joins TRBV28 to TRBJ2-1; 8 nucleotides line up with TRBD2. V trimming: 10 bases; J trimming: 8 bases; junction bases outside the gene matches: 13. The germline V gene encodes CDR1 MDHEN and CDR2 SYDVKM. The CDR3 is 14 amino acids. CDR3 nucleotides: TGTGCCACCGCCGGGGGGGCGCAGACCGATGAGCAGTTCTTC. Protein sequence: CATAGGAQTDEQFF.